These T cell receptor beta chains were read from a single sample in a study of T cell responses to AZD1222 COVID-19 vaccine. The protocol was immunoSEQ multiplex PCR, while the TCRdb copy is restricted to in-frame clones and leaves out a portion. Here the sample spans fewer than 120,000 clones, roughly 92% being singletons. The specimen comprised peripheral blood, sampled 28 days after the second AZD1222 dose. The receptors stem from an adult who received the AZD1222 COVID-19 vaccine. Both conserved end residues are part of each CDR3. Fields, in order: clone size, D gene, CDR3 length, J gene, V gene, CDR3 DNA, CDR3 protein. D genes are given only for firm matches. Clone size, where shown, is once, few, many, or a class for clones that have expanded.

-,-,14,TRBJ2-1,TRBV28,TGTGCCAGCGGGATTGTTCAGGGGAACAATGAGCAGTTCTTC,CASGIVQGNNEQFF
-,-,12,TRBJ1-2,TRBV5-1,TGCGCCAGCAGCTTGGCCGGCGGTAGCTACACCTTC,CASSLAGGSYTF
-,-,14,TRBJ2-7,TRBV4-1,TGCGCCAGCAGCCACTCGGGGGGCGGCTACGAGCAGTACTTC,CASSHSGGGYEQYF
few,-,17,TRBJ1-5,TRBV4-3,TGCGCCAGCAGCCAAGATGGTTATAGGGGCTCGAATCAGCCCCAGCATTTT,CASSQDGYRGSNQPQHF
-,TRBD2,15,TRBJ2-1,TRBV4-2,TGTGCCAGCAGCCAGTCTAGAGGGAGGGTCAATGAGCAGTTCTTC,CASSQSRGRVNEQFF
-,TRBD2,12,TRBJ2-7,TRBV5-1,TGCGCCAGCAGCGGGGGGGCCTACGAGCAGTACTTC,CASSGGAYEQYF
-,-,17,TRBJ2-7,TRBV4-2,TGTGCCAGCAGCCCGGGGGGGACAGGCTCCCTCACCTACGAGCAGTACTTC,CASSPGGTGSLTYEQYF
few,-,15,TRBJ2-7,TRBV3-1/TRBV3-2,TGTGCCAGCAGCCAAGAGACGGCGAGCTCCTACGAGCAGTACTTC,CASSQETASSYEQYF
-,-,14,TRBJ1-1,TRBV7-9,TGTGCCAGCAGCCTCTCCCTATGGGACACTGAAGCTTTCTTT,CASSLSLWDTEAFF
-,-,14,TRBJ2-7,TRBV5-1,TGCGCCAGCAGCTTGGACCAGGGAATCTACGAGCAGTACTTC,CASSLDQGIYEQYF
-,TRBD2,12,TRBJ2-4,TRBV29-1,TGCAGCCCGGCGGGGACTAGCTGCATTCAGTACTTC,CSPAGTSCIQYF
once,-,15,TRBJ1-5,TRBV7-2,TGTGCCAGCAGCGCTCAATGGGGGGCTGGTCAGCCCCAGCATTTT,CASSAQWGAGQPQHF
once,-,14,TRBJ2-7,TRBV19,TGTGCCAGTAGTATAGGGGACGTCAGTTACGAGCAGTACTTC,CASSIGDVSYEQYF
once,TRBD1,17,TRBJ2-7,TRBV11-3,TGTGCCAGCAGCTCCCACAGGGAGGACAGGGAGATCTACGAGCAGTACTTC,CASSSHREDREIYEQYF
-,-,11,TRBJ2-1,TRBV20-1,TGCAGCGAGGCATCCGGCAATGAGCAGTTCTTC,CSEASGNEQFF
-,TRBD2,14,TRBJ2-1,TRBV6-5,TGTGCCAGCGGTAACGCGGGGGGATACAATGAGCAGTTCTTC,CASGNAGGYNEQFF
-,-,13,TRBJ1-2,TRBV6-6,TGTGCCAGCATCGGGAAGATAGGCTATGGCTACACCTTC,CASIGKIGYGYTF
-,TRBD1,13,TRBJ1-2,TRBV7-9,TGTGCCAGCAGCCCGACAGGGGAGAGTGGCTACACCTTC,CASSPTGESGYTF
-,-,14,TRBJ2-1,TRBV19,TGTGCCAGTAAGGACAGTACCGATCTGGGTGAGCAGTTCTTC,CASKDSTDLGEQFF
-,-,15,TRBJ2-3,TRBV5-4,TGTGCCAGCAGCTTGGACAGGGCTCTCACAGATACGCAGTATTTT,CASSLDRALTDTQYF
-,TRBD2,17,TRBJ2-3,TRBV4-3,TGCGCCAGCAGCCCGGCGCTAGCGGGGTTCTCGACAGATACGCAGTATTTT,CASSPALAGFSTDTQYF
-,-,13,TRBJ1-2,TRBV9,TGTGCCAGCAGCGGGACGGTCGACTATGGCTACACCTTC,CASSGTVDYGYTF
-,-,14,TRBJ1-2,TRBV6-5,TGTGCCAGCAGTTACTCGGGGGCCAGCTATGGCTACACCTTC,CASSYSGASYGYTF
-,TRBD1,12,TRBJ1-2,TRBV6-5,TGTGCCATCCGGGACAGAAGCTATGGCTACACCTTC,CAIRDRSYGYTF
-,-,16,TRBJ2-3,TRBV5-4,TGTGCCAGCAGCTTGGTTCCGGGGAGCCGCACAGATACGCAGTATTTT,CASSLVPGSRTDTQYF
-,TRBD1,15,TRBJ1-6,TRBV7-2,TGTGCCAGCAGCTTAGGACAGGGTCTCGGTTCACCCCTCCACTTT,CASSLGQGLGSPLHF
once,TRBD1,14,TRBJ1-2,TRBV7-8,TGTGCCAGCAGCGAAGACAGGGGGCGCGGTGGCTACACCTTC,CASSEDRGRGGYTF
once,TRBD1,15,TRBJ1-2,TRBV5-1,TGCGCCAGCAGCCAGGCTACAGGGGGCTTCTATGGCTACACCTTC,CASSQATGGFYGYTF
-,-,16,TRBJ1-4,TRBV6-2/TRBV6-3,TGTGCCAGCAGTTTCCGCCGGGACGCCGCTAATGAAAAACTGTTTTTT,CASSFRRDAANEKLFF
-,-,15,TRBJ2-1,TRBV7-6,TGTGCCAGCAGCTTAGACCCGGGCTCCTACAATGAGCAGTTCTTC,CASSLDPGSYNEQFF
-,-,13,TRBJ1-1,TRBV5-1,TGCGCCAGCAGCTTCGAAGGCGACAGGGAAGCTTTCTTT,CASSFEGDREAFF
-,-,14,TRBJ2-7,TRBV4-2,TGTGCCAGCAGCCCTTTGGACAGTTGGGAGGAGCAGTACTTC,CASSPLDSWEEQYF
-,-,17,TRBJ2-5,TRBV5-1,TGCGCCAGCAGCTCGGTCAAGGGGGGCGGATATCAAGAGACCCAGTACTTC,CASSSVKGGGYQETQYF
-,-,14,TRBJ1-6,TRBV5-4,TGTGCCAGCAGCCCGGGCGCAGAAAATTCACCCCTCCACTTT,CASSPGAENSPLHF
once,-,14,TRBJ2-5,TRBV5-1,TGCGCCAGCAGCCCCGTCGGGGGCCAAGAGACCCAGTACTTC,CASSPVGGQETQYF
-,-,14,TRBJ1-2,TRBV15,TGTGCCACCAGCAGACAGCAGGGTTATGGAGGCTACACCTTC,CATSRQQGYGGYTF
few,-,13,TRBJ2-5,TRBV4-2,TGTGCCAGCAGCCAAGAACCACGTCAGACCCAGTACTTC,CASSQEPRQTQYF
-,TRBD2,16,TRBJ2-5,TRBV5-1,TGCGCCAGCAGCTACGGGACTAGCGGGGGAGGAGAGACCCAGTACTTC,CASSYGTSGGGETQYF
-,TRBD1,17,TRBJ1-3,TRBV7-9,TGTGCCAGCAGCTTATCGGGGACAGGGCCGGGAGGAAACACCATATATTTT,CASSLSGTGPGGNTIYF
-,-,13,TRBJ1-2,TRBV12-3/TRBV12-4,TGTGCCAGCAGTATCAGGGCAGGGTTTGGCTACACCTTC,CASSIRAGFGYTF
-,-,17,TRBJ1-2,TRBV19,TGTGCCAGTAGTATATTCCCACGGGGGCCCGATAACTATGGCTACACCTTC,CASSIFPRGPDNYGYTF
-,-,13,TRBJ1-6,TRBV6-5,TGTGCCAGCAGGGGGGGCGCAAATTCACCCCTCCACTTT,CASRGGANSPLHF
-,TRBD1,16,TRBJ1-5,TRBV4-1,TGCGCCAGCAGCACCCGGACAGGGATTAGCAATCAGCCCCAGCATTTT,CASSTRTGISNQPQHF
-,TRBD2,16,TRBJ2-1,TRBV7-2,TGTGCCAGCAGCCTCCGGACTAGCGGGGGATACAATGAGCAGTTCTTC,CASSLRTSGGYNEQFF
-,TRBD2,20,TRBJ2-1,TRBV3-1/TRBV3-2,TGTGCCAGCAGCCAAGGTATTTTCGGACTAGCGGGGACTACCCCGGATGAGCAGTTCTTC,CASSQGIFGLAGTTPDEQFF